This T cell receptor (beta chain) was profiled in a study of T cell repertoires in cytomegalovirus infection. TCRdb re-called the reads with MiXCR, one entry per CDR3 protein. The profile shows around 630,000 distinct CDR3 sequences, 20% to 25% of them singletons. This clonotype occurred many times. Germline assignment: CDR1 SEHNR and CDR2 FQNEAQ (reference sequence). The ends lost 5 bases at V and 12 bases at J; junction bases unmatched: 15. CDR3 length equals 16 residues. Material for sequencing was CD8+ T cells from PBMCs. The source of this sequence is a human donor in good health (CMV status not recorded). Some clones in this sample may be carry-over from other donors' samples. The V call is TRBV7-9, the J call TRBJ2-1, with 11 bases that match TRBD2. Here the CDR3 reads CASSPSTSGVRDGQFF. The CDR3, as DNA: TGTGCCAGCAGCCCATCGACTAGCGGGGTAAGGGATGGGCAGTTCTTC.